This T cell receptor (beta chain) was retrieved from a study of neurological immune-mediated disorders. The germline CDR1 and CDR2 sequences are SNHLY and FYNNEI. The junction had 8 bases not matched to a gene; V was cut back by 3 bases and J by 8 bases. The CDR3 runs 14 residues. The cDNA came from 5'RACE, which used 10-nucleotide random UMIs. TCRdb independently ran MiXCR on the 5' RACE reads; one entry per CDR3 protein. The data show roughly 34,000 distinct CDR3 sequences, around 13% seen once. As to time point: longitudinal time-point 2. It was blood bank volunteers in Maryland, USA who made up the healthy controls.

The chain couples TRBV2 to TRBJ2-3; 7 bases fit TRBD2. The clonotype comes from a woman between 35 and 50 years old in good health. The sample comprised PBMCs. The CDR3 region is CASSDDGRQLTQYF. CDR3 DNA: TGTGCCAGCAGTGACGACGGGAGGCAGCTTACGCAGTATTTT.